This note documents a single TCR beta chain sequence. This clone was counted between two and nine times. Its cognate antigen has yet to be identified. Base qualities are not recorded, but no much larger clone differs from it by a single base. Using the deep immunoSEQ assay, multiplex PCR amplified TCR CDR3 regions from genomic DNA. For each cell subset, the extracted genomic DNA was distributed evenly across all wells of several immunoSEQ 96-well plates, and each plate served as one replicate. Each replicate PCR for sorted subsets received around 210 ng genomic DNA, equal to around 32,000 T cell genomes. Purified libraries were quantified with a Qubit 3.0 fluorometer, sized on a Bioanalyzer 2100, and re-quantified with the KAPA Library Quantification kit. A separate single-read 150-cycle Illumina NextSeq 550 flow cell was used to sequence each immunoSEQ 96-well plate. From the authors' description of their analysis: Because the immunoSEQ output held only junctional sequences and lacked quality scores, the filtering could not match the filtering applied to full-length reads. To assign V/J genes and CDR3, sequences were annotated using PyIR, a Python wrapper for IgBLAST v1.9, with IMGT germline references. Reads were filtered out if the reads had weak V/J assignments (E-value above 1e-6), no CDR3, stop codons, out-of-frame junctions, or ambiguous translated residues. V3J clonotypes were defined by identical inferred V gene, J gene, and CDR3 amino acid sequence. Percentage overlap between repertoires was calculated by dividing the number of shared unique clonotypes by the size of the smaller repertoire. Richness of each repertoire was evaluated using RTK rarefaction, the Chao1 estimator, and Recon v2.1 estimates of unobserved clonotypes. OLGA was used to compute generation probabilities for all TCRbeta clonotypes that the gDNA method yielded from four donors. Here the immuneACCESS table is served through TCRdb, limited to in-frame sequences with V and J called. Missing clones are a known gap in these copies; in checked studies unresolved V genes cover under half, and the rest lacks a known reason. V, J and clone size are taken as reported in that table, and D and trimming were inferred from the DNA itself. This sample has roughly 2.4 million clones in its table, and approximately 96% of those were observed once. Around 0.13% of the sample goes to the ten largest clones.

These data originate in a study of shared clonotypes between healthy human individuals (dated by TCRdb to 2020 to 2021). Concerning the study at large: A couple of women and a few men aged 18 to 49 years were included in the cohort. Libraries were prepared and TCR repertoires were sequenced by different laboratories using diverse techniques, in order to increase sequencing depth and limit assay-specific biases. Blood TCR repertoires of roughly five healthy adults were deeply sequenced to estimate repertoire size and the extent of clonotype sharing between individuals. For each donor, CD4 naive and CD4 memory were each given three plates, CD8 naive was given two plates, and CD8 memory was given one plate. Per donor, leukapheresis produced somewhere between about 0.94 and 8.9 billion PBMCs. General study outcomes and caveats: The small number of donors limited the genetic and exposure-history diversity represented. Only blood was sampled, and tissue TCR repertoires likely differ from those in blood. Higher generation probabilities were observed for clonotypes shared by all four sorted-subset donors than for non-shared clonotypes. Rarefaction of sorted-subset datasets indicated incomplete sequencing despite the large sequencing depth. When a few donors were compared, the shared fraction of clonotypes was 5% to 6.5% for naive CD4, over 3% for naive CD8, roughly 2.5% for memory CD4, and 0.35% to 0.4% for memory CD8. Naive subsets generally had larger estimated clonotype richness than memory subsets did. Pairwise subsampling led to the expectation that sequencing depth would affect the degree of clonotype sharing among donors.

The donors were healthy, HIV-negative adults with no recently reported acute infections or vaccinations. Only Caucasian adults living in Nashville, Tennessee, USA were represented among the donors. CD4+ T cells were enriched through magnetic negative selection, after which naive cells were positively selected on CD45RA and the remaining negative fraction served as the memory subset. Blood was obtained by leukapheresis, after which PBMCs were separated by Ficoll-Histopaque density gradient centrifugation and cryopreserved in liquid nitrogen vapor phase. Purity and quantity of every magnetically sorted T cell population were checked by analytical flow cytometry. Genomic DNA was isolated from each sorted fraction and quantified by UV absorbance on a Nanodrop 2000c. V and J lose 7 bases and 6 bases, and a span of 15 bases separates them. From the germline V gene (reference sequence), CDR1 is LNHDA and CDR2 is SQIVND. The CDR3 runs 13 amino acids, cysteine and phenylalanine included. The DNA shown is the 39-base CDR3, in frame from base 1.

This receptor was taken from a man younger than 30 in good health. Source material: naive CD4+ T cells sorted from blood. Interpreted using the paper, the cell subset or site label stands for: CD45RA+ positively selected. The rearranged segments are TRBV19 and TRBJ1-1; too little of a D gene remains to name it. The CDR3 loop reads CASTSRSVAEAFF. The nucleotides read TGTGCCAGTACCTCGAGGAGTGTGGCTGAAGCTTTCTTT.